These 11 T cell receptor beta chains were sequenced from one sample in a study of shared clonotypes between healthy human individuals. Method: immunoSEQ multiplex PCR; TCRdb's copy keeps in-frame clones and lacks some. The repertoire holds about 1 million clones, with roughly 75% as singletons. Sequenced: memory CD4+ T cells sorted from blood. Indicated subset: CD45RA-negative fraction. The source is a man between 18 and 35 years old in good health.

This chain links TRBV18 with TRBJ2-2, with TRBD1 as a possible D gene (6 bases). Trimming pared 4 bases from V and 5 bases from J, leaving 14 bases between. The germline V gene has CDR1 KGHSH and CDR2 LQKENI. CDR3 length: 15 residues. The CDR3 DNA reads TGTGCCAGCTCACAACAGGGCTCGGGGACCGGGGAGCTGTTTTTT. The encoded protein is CASSQQGSGTGELFF.

This chain joins TRBV5-5 and TRBJ1-5, with a weak D call TRBD1 (5 bases). The CDR3 covers 15 residues. Trimming removed 4 bases from V and 6 bases from J, with 17 bases in between. The V gene's germline CDR1 is SGHKS and CDR2 YYEKEE (reference sequence). The chain's CDR3 is CASSRSQGLPQPQHF. CDR3 DNA sequence: TGTGCCAGCAGCCGCTCGCAGGGCCTCCCTCAGCCCCAGCATTTT. Full variable domain (outside the CDR3, taken from reference TRBV5-5 and TRBJ1-5): DAGVTQSPTHLIKTRGQQVTLRCSPISGHKSVSWYQQVLGQGPQFIFQYYEKEERGRGNFPDRFSARQFPNYSSELNVNALLLGDSALYLCASSRSQGLPQPQHFGDGTRLSIL.

The chain employs TRBV7-8 and TRBJ1-1; D is uncertain. The germline CDR1 and CDR2 sequences are SGHVS and FQNEAQ. CDR3 length: 13 amino acids. Trimming left V 4 bases short and J 4 bases short, with 10 bases between. The CDR3 here is CASSSPLGTEAFF. CDR3 nucleotides: TGTGCCAGCAGCTCGCCGTTGGGCACTGAAGCTTTCTTT.

The CDR3 DNA is TGTGCCGGGCAGACCTTACAAAACACCGGGGAGCTGTTTTTT. It translates to CAGQTLQNTGELFF. The chain has TRBV30 and TRBJ2-2; D gene uncertain. Germline CDR1 is GTSNPN and CDR2 is SVGIG (reference sequence). The CDR3 totals 14 residues. Trimming cost V 8 bases and J 2 bases, with 15 bases left between them. Full variable domain (rest looked up from reference TRBV30 and TRBJ2-2): SQTIHQWPATLVQPVGSPLSLECTVEGTSNPNLYWYRQAAGRGLQLLFYSVGIGQISSEVPQNLSASRPQDRQFILSSKKLLLSDSGFYLCAGQTLQNTGELFFGEGSRLTVL.

This sequence joins TRBV6-1 and TRBJ2-1; D unresolved. The CDR3 extends over 12 amino acids. Trimming pared 7 bases from V and 10 bases from J, leaving 14 bases between. CDR1 is MNHNS and CDR2 is SASEGT in the germline V gene. The CDR3 spells CASITSAEEQFF. Here the CDR3 DNA reads TGTGCCAGCATAACTTCGGCAGAAGAGCAGTTCTTC.

Only a few counts were recorded for this clone. The rearrangement uses TRBV6-6 and TRBJ1-1; D is undetermined. The CDR3 has 12 residues. Germline assignment: CDR1 MNHNY and CDR2 SVGAGI (reference sequence). Deletions cut 0 bases from V and 5 bases from J, with 4 bases between. CDR3 bases: TGTGCCAGCAGTTACTCGAGAACTGAAGCTTTCTTT. It is translated as CASSYSRTEAFF.

This chain links TRBV2 with TRBJ1-2; 8 bases match TRBD1. The CDR3 is made up of 12 amino acids. With 8 bases clipped from V and 8 bases from J, the junction kept 7 bases outside the gene matches. In germline, CDR1 is SNHLY, CDR2 FYNNEI. This chain's CDR3 is CASVQGAEGYTF. The CDR3 DNA reads as TGTGCCAGCGTTCAGGGGGCTGAGGGCTACACCTTC. The variable domain in full, completed from reference TRBV2 and TRBJ1-2, reads EPEVTQTPSHQVTQMGQEVILRCVPISNHLYFYWYRQILGQKVEFLVSFYNNEISEKSEIFDDQFSVERPDGSNFTLKIRSTKLEDSAMYFCASVQGAEGYTFGSGTRLTVV.

The table lists this clone with a few counts. The chain has TRBV7-8 and TRBJ2-7; the match to TRBD1 covers 9 bases. The CDR3 consists of 14 residues. The ends lost 5 bases at V and 3 bases at J; junction bases unmatched: 5. Germline V gives CDR1 SGHVS, CDR2 FQNEAQ. CDR3 loop: CASSKDRGYYEQYF. The CDR3 bases are TGTGCCAGCAGCAAGGACAGGGGTTACTACGAGCAGTACTTC.

This clone was counted a few times. Other DNA sequences in the sample encode the same CDR3. The V gene is TRBV6-5, the J gene TRBJ1-1; no clear D gene. The germline CDR1 and CDR2 sequences are MNHEY and SVGAGI. V gave up 7 bases and J gave up 5 bases, with 8 bases separating them. This CDR3 comprises 11 residues. The CDR3 DNA reads TGTGCCAGCAAGGGTGGGACTGAAGCTTTCTTT. Translating it yields CASKGGTEAFF.

The V call is TRBV5-1, the J call TRBJ2-7; D possibly matches TRBD1 or TRBD2 (5 bases each). The CDR3 length is 15 residues. CDR1 is SGHRS and CDR2 is YFSETQ in the germline V gene. Deletions cut 0 bases from V and 7 bases from J, with 17 bases between. The CDR3 region is CASSLGNSLGEEQYF. The CDR3 coding sequence is TGCGCCAGCAGCTTGGGGAACTCCCTGGGGGAAGAGCAGTACTTC.

In this sample, this clone turned up once. This chain uses TRBV19 with TRBJ1-1; no clear D gene. This CDR3 is 13 amino acids long. Germline V gives CDR1 LNHDA, CDR2 SQIVND (reference sequence). Trimming took 2 bases from V and 2 from J, leaving 6 bases between them. DNA for the CDR3: TGTGCCAGTAGTATAACATTAAACACTGAAGCTTTCTTT. Protein sequence: CASSITLNTEAFF.